This TCR beta chain was captured in a study of T cell responses to AZD1222 COVID-19 vaccine. Broader study findings: Clonal diversity was possibly underestimated; the donors were predominantly white British and more often female.

Germline CDR1 is SGDLS and CDR2 is YYNGEE. This CDR3 is 15 amino acids long. Trimming took 6 bases from V and 5 from J; bases not matched to a gene: 10. This clone was recorded once. The antigen remains undetermined. Libraries were prepared by immunoSEQ multiplex PCR; TCRdb keeps only in-frame clonotypes and omits some of them. Of 250,000 to 300,000 clones in the sample, 85% to 95% are singletons; the top ten hold around 0.58%. The chain carries TRBV9 and TRBJ2-5, with 10 bases identical to TRBD2. The sequencing here drew on peripheral blood, taken 28 days after the second AZD1222 dose. The receptor was isolated from an adult who received the AZD1222 COVID-19 vaccine. The CDR3 DNA is TGTGCCAGCAATTCAGCGGGAGGGCCCATCGAGACCCAGTACTTC. Protein product: CASNSAGGPIETQYF.